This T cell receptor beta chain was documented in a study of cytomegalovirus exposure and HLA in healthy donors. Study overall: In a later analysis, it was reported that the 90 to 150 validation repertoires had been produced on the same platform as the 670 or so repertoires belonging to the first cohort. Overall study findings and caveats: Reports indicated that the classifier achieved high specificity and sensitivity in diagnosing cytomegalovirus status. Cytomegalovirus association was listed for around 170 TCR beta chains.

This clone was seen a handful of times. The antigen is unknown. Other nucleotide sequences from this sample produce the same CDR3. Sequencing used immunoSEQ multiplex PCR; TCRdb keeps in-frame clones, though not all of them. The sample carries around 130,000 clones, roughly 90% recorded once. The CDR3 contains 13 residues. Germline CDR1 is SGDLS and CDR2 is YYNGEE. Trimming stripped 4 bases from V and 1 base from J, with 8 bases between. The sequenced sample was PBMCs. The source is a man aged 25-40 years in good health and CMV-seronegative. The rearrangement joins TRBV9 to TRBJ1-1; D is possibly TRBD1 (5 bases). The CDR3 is CASSQGRNTEAFF. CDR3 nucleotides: TGTGCCAGCAGCCAGGGTCGGAACACTGAAGCTTTCTTT.